This T cell receptor beta chain was observed in a study of patients and donors after allogeneic stem cell transplantation. Germline V lookup: CDR1 SQVTM, CDR2 ANQGSEA. The V end lost 8 bases, the J end lost 4 bases, and 21 bases lay between the germline ends. The CDR3 sequence is 14 residues long. This clonotype appeared a few times. TCRdb analysed the RT-PCR reads with MiXCR anew, one entry per CDR3 protein. This table holds about 960,000 distinct CDR3 sequences, 18% found once. Sequenced input: blood, either unsorted or a sorted T cell fraction (not recorded which). The receptor comes from a human donor who was either an allogeneic HSCT recipient or a stem cell or donor lymphocyte infusion donor (not recorded which). It is not recorded whose cells these are; they may come from a transplant donor. The chain carries TRBV29-1 and TRBJ2-7; TRBD2 might be the D (6 bases). The CDR3: CSFLGETSPYEQYF. The CDR3 nucleotides read TGCAGCTTTCTGGGGGAGACTAGTCCGTACGAGCAGTACTTC.